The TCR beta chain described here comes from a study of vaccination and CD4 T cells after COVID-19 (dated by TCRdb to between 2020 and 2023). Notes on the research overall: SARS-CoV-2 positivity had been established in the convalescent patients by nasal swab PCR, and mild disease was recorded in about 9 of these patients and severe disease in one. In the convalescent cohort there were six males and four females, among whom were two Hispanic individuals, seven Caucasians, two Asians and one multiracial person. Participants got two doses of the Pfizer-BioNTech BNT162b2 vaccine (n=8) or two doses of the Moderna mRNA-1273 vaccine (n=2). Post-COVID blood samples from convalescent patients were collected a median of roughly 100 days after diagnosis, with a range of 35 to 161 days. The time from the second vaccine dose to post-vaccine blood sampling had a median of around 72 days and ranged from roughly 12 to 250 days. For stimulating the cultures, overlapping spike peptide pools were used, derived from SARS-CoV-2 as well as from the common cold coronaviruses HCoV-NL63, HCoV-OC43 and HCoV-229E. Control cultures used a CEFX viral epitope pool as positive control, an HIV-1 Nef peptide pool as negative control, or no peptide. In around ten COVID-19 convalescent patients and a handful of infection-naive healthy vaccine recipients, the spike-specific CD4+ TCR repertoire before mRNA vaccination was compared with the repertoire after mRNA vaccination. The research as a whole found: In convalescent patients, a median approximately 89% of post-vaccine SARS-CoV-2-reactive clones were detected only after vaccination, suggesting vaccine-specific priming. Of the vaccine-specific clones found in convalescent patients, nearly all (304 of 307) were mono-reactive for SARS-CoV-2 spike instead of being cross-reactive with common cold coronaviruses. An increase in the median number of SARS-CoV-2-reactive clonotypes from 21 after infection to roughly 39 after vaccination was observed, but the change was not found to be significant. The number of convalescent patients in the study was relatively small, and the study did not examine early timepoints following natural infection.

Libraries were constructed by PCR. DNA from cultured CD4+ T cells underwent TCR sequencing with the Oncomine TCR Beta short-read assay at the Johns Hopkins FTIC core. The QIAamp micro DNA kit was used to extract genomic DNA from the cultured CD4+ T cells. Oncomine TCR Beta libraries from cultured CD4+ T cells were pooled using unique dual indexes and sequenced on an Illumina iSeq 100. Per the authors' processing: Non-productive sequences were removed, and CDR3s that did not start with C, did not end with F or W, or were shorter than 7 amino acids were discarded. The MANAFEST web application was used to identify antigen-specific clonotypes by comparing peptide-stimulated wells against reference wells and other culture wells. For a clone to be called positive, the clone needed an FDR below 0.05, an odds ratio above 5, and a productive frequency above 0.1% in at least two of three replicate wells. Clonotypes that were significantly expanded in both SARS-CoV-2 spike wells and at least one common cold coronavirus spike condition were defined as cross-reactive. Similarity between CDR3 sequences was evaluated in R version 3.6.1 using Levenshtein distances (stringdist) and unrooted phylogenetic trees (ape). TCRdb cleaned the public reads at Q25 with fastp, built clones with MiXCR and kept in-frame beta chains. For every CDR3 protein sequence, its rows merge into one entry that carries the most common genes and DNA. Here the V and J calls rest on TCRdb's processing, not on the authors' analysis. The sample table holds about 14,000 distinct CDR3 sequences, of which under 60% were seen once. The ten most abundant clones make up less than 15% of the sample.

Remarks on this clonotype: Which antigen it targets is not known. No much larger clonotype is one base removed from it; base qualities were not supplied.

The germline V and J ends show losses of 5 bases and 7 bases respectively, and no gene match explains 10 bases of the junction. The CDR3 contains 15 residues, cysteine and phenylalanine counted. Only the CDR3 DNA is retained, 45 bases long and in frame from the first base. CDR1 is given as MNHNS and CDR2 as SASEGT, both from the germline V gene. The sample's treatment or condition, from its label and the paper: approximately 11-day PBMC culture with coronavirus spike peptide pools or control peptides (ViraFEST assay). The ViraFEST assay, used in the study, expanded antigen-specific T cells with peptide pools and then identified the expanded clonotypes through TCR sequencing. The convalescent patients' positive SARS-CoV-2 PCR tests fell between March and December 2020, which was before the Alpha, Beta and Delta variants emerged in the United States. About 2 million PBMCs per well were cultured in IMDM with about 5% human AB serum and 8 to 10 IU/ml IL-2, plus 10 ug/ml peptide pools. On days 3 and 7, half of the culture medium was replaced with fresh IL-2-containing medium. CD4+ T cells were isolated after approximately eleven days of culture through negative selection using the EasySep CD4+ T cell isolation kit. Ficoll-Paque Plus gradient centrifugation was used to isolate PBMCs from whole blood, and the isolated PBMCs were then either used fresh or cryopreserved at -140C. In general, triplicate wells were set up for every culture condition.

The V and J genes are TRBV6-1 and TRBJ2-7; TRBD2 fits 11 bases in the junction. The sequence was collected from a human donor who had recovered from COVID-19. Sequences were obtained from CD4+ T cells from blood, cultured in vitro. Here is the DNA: TGTGCCAGCAGTCGCTCCGGGACTAGCGGATTAGAGCAGTACTTC. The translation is CASSRSGTSGLEQYF.